This entry concerns a single T cell receptor beta chain. Its antigen is currently unknown. This sample is drawn from a study of T cell responses to AZD1222 COVID-19 vaccine. General study points: Reports say nearly half of spike-specific TCRs go after unmutated variant regions.

Generated by immunoSEQ multiplex PCR, the TCRdb table keeps only in-frame clones and is missing some. The sample records about 140,000 clones, approximately 89% being singletons. Germline V lookup: CDR1 SGHNT, CDR2 YYREEE (reference sequence). The CDR3 has 14 amino acids. V trimming: 4 bases; J trimming: 8 bases; junction bases outside the gene matches: 6. This sequence originates from an adult who received the AZD1222 COVID-19 vaccine. This specimen consisted of peripheral blood, obtained 28 days after the second AZD1222 dose. The chain uses TRBV5-4 and TRBJ2-1; the match to TRBD2 covers 10 bases. The CDR3, as DNA: TGTGCCAGCAGCGGAAAAAGCGGGGGGGATGAGCAGTTCTTC. Residues: CASSGKSGGDEQFF.